The 21 T cell receptor beta chains below were found in one sample sequenced in a study of blood T cell repertoires in COVID-19. Assay used: immunoSEQ multiplex PCR; TCRdb lists only in-frame clones, some missing. The sample includes over 400,000 clones, approximately 88% of them seen just once. The sequencing sample was made of peripheral blood. The source of these receptors is a woman aged 45-65 years with COVID-19, enrolled during active disease.

The J gene is TRBJ2-2, the V gene TRBV7-2; D possibly corresponds to TRBD1 (5 bases). CDR3 length: 15 residues. Trimming pared 1 base from V and 5 bases from J, leaving 11 bases between. Germline values: CDR1 SGHTA, CDR2 FQGNSA. CDR3 DNA: TGTGCCAGCAGCTTAGGCCAGGGTGATACCGGGGAGCTGTTTTTT. It yields the protein CASSLGQGDTGELFF.

The V call is TRBV30, the J call TRBJ1-1, with 7 bases fitting TRBD1. CDR3 length: 17 residues. Germline CDR1 reads GTSNPN; CDR2 reads SVGIG (reference sequence). The trim removed 4 bases at V and 4 bases at J, leaving 18 bases unmatched. In DNA, the CDR3 is TGTGCCTGGAATGTCCCAACGACAGGGACAAAGGCCACTGAAGCTTTCTTT. It yields the protein CAWNVPTTGTKATEAFF.

This chain uses TRBV7-9 with TRBJ1-5; 7 bases are shared with TRBD1. Germline V CDR1 and CDR2: SEHNR, FQNEAQ (reference sequence). The CDR3 is 15 amino acids. The V gene end was trimmed by 4 bases and the J gene end by 1 base; junction bases not matched to a gene: 4. CDR3 sequence: CASSSMGQSNQPQHF. In DNA form, the CDR3 reads TGTGCCAGCAGCTCCATGGGACAGAGCAATCAGCCCCAGCATTTT.

For this clone: This same CDR3 is encoded by further DNA sequences in the sample. This chain connects TRBV19 to TRBJ1-1; the match to TRBD1 covers 9 bases. With 0 bases clipped from V and 0 bases from J, the junction kept 2 bases outside the gene matches. Germline V gene sequence: CDR1 LNHDA, CDR2 SQIVND (reference sequence). The CDR3 loop spans 16 amino acids. CDR3 region: CASSIEGTGMNTEAFF. The CDR3 nucleotides are TGTGCCAGTAGTATAGAAGGGACAGGGATGAACACTGAAGCTTTCTTT.

This chain links TRBV5-1 with TRBJ1-2; 11 bases map to TRBD1. The junction had 9 bases not matched to a gene; V was cut back by 4 bases and J by 4 bases. Germline CDR1 SGHRS, CDR2 YFSETQ. This CDR3 contains 16 residues. CDR3 in amino acids: CASSRSGQGVPYGYTF. CDR3 coding DNA: TGCGCCAGCAGCCGCTCGGGACAGGGGGTCCCCTATGGCTACACCTTC.

This clone was detected once. V gene TRBV21-1 combines with J gene TRBJ2-2; the table gives TRBD1 as D, unverified against the DNA. TRBV21-1 is a pseudogene locus. The CDR3 spans 15 residues. For the CDR3, the DNA is TGTGCCAGCAGCCCCAGGGCAGGGAACACCGGGGAGCTGTTTTTT. It yields the protein CASSPRAGNTGELFF.

The gene calls are TRBV7-9 and TRBJ2-1, with 8 bases matching TRBD1. Per the germline V gene, CDR1 is SEHNR and CDR2 is FQNEAQ (reference sequence). Trimming cost V 5 bases and J 4 bases; bases outside gene matches: 7. The length of the CDR3 is 15 residues. The CDR3 protein is CASSRTGRNYNEQFF. The CDR3 DNA sequence: TGTGCCAGCAGCAGGACAGGGCGCAATTACAATGAGCAGTTCTTC.

The J gene is TRBJ1-2, the V gene TRBV30; D is unclear. Trimming pared 1 base from V and 6 bases from J, leaving 12 bases between. This CDR3 region has 13 residues. CDR1 and CDR2 from the germline V gene are GTSNPN and SVGIG (reference sequence). The DNA for the CDR3 is TGTGCCTGGAGTGCCCTCCAGGCTGATGGCTACACCTTC. Translating it yields CAWSALQADGYTF.

The rearrangement links TRBV5-1 to TRBJ1-4; 7 bases fit TRBD1. Germline loops: CDR1 SGHRS, CDR2 YFSETQ. The V and J ends lost 1 base and 6 bases, in that order; junction bases with no gene match: 0. This CDR3 spans 13 amino acids. Here the CDR3 reads CASSLTGDEKLFF. DNA for the CDR3: TGCGCCAGCAGCTTGACAGGGGATGAAAAACTGTTTTTT.

V usage is TRBV19 and J usage is TRBJ1-1; TRBD1 aligns across 9 bases. The CDR3 spans 13 residues. Germline loops: CDR1 LNHDA, CDR2 SQIVND (reference sequence). V was clipped by 5 bases and J by 7 bases; unmatched bases: 5. The CDR3 sequence is CASSSDRGGEAFF. As DNA, the CDR3 is TGTGCCAGTAGTTCGGACAGGGGAGGTGAAGCTTTCTTT. Based on the CDR3 plus reference TRBV19 and TRBJ1-1, the full variable domain is DGGITQSPKYLFRKEGQNVTLSCEQNLNHDAMYWYRQDPGQGLRLIYYSQIVNDFQKGDIAEGYSVSREKKESFPLTVTSAQKNPTAFYLCASSSDRGGEAFFGQGTRLTVV.

This clone was detected a few times. This sequence joins TRBV10-2 and TRBJ2-1; 11 nucleotides line up with TRBD2. The V gene end was trimmed by 9 bases and the J gene end by 7 bases; junction bases not matched to a gene: 8. The CDR3 sequence is 14 residues long. Germline-derived CDR1 and CDR2 are WSHSY and SAAADI. CDR3 sequence (DNA): TGCGCCAGTTCGGTAGCGGGGGGGCCTAATGAGCAGTTCTTC. Translated: CASSVAGGPNEQFF.

Regarding this clone: Other nucleotide sequences from this sample produce the same CDR3. The rearrangement joins TRBV2 to TRBJ1-6; 10 bases are shared with TRBD1. J lost 7 bases, V lost 5 bases, and 2 bases had no gene match. This CDR3 contains 14 residues. Germline V gene sequence: CDR1 SNHLY, CDR2 FYNNEI. This chain's CDR3 is CASSWTGGNSPLHF. CDR3 in DNA: TGTGCCAGCAGTTGGACAGGGGGAAATTCACCCCTCCACTTT.

The count of this clone is one. The chain recombines TRBV6-5 with TRBJ2-7, with D perhaps matching TRBD1 (6 bases). Trimming removed 5 bases from V and 2 bases from J, with 16 bases in between. This CDR3 contains 15 residues. Germline V gene lookup returns CDR1 MNHEY and CDR2 SVGAGI. CDR3 DNA: TGTGCCAGCAGTCAGCGACAGGCCAGCCCCTACGAGCAGTACTTC. Translated: CASSQRQASPYEQYF.

This clone was observed a few times. The J gene is TRBJ2-3, the V gene TRBV27; TRBD2 is a possible D gene (6 bases). The germline gives CDR1 MNHEY, CDR2 SMNVEV (reference sequence). CDR3 length equals 15 residues. Deletions cut 0 bases from V and 5 bases from J, with 12 bases between. CDR3 in amino acids: CASSLSGRGGDTQYF. The CDR3 DNA sequence: TGTGCCAGCAGTTTATCTGGGCGGGGTGGAGATACGCAGTATTTT.

This sequence joins TRBV30 and TRBJ1-3, with D possibly TRBD1 on 5 matching bases. From germline, CDR1 is GTSNPN and CDR2 SVGIG (reference sequence). This CDR3 is 14 amino acids long. V was cut by 3 bases and J by 0 bases, with 9 bases left in between. In DNA, the CDR3 is TGTGCCTGGAGGGGGGGAGGCTCTGGAAACACCATATATTTT. It is translated as CAWRGGGSGNTIYF.

For this clone: This CDR3 is also generated by other DNA sequences in the sample. The genes are TRBV9 and TRBJ1-2; tentatively, D is TRBD1 (5 bases). Trimming cost V 2 bases and J 7 bases, with 12 bases left between them. CDR3 length equals 13 residues. Germline V lookup: CDR1 SGDLS, CDR2 YYNGEE. Here the CDR3 DNA reads TGTGCCAGCAGCGTGGGGGGAGGGGTTGGCTACACCTTC. This gives the protein CASSVGGGVGYTF.

The chain couples TRBV25-1 to TRBJ2-3; 9 bases fit TRBD1. In germline, CDR1 is MGHDK, CDR2 SYGVNS. The V and J ends lost 4 bases and 3 bases, in that order; junction bases with no gene match: 8. CDR3 length: 16 residues. The CDR3 loop is CASSGTGGAFTDTQYF. The CDR3 DNA reads as TGTGCCAGCAGTGGCACAGGGGGCGCATTTACAGATACGCAGTATTTT. Drawing the rest from reference TRBV25-1 and TRBJ2-3, the complete variable domain is EADIYQTPRYLVIGTGKKITLECSQTMGHDKMYWYQQDPGMELHLIHYSYGVNSTEKGDLSSESTVSRIRTEHFPLTLESARPSHTSQYLCASSGTGGAFTDTQYFGPGTRLTVL.

V gene TRBV5-1 combines with J gene TRBJ2-1; D perhaps matches TRBD1 (6 bases). This CDR3 has 15 amino acids. Trimming pared 0 bases from V and 4 bases from J, leaving 11 bases between. Germline lookup yields CDR1 SGHRS and CDR2 YFSETQ. In DNA, the CDR3 is TGCGCCAGCAGCTTGGGGGACATCTCTTACAATGAGCAGTTCTTC. This sequence encodes CASSLGDISYNEQFF.

The chain recombines TRBV2 with TRBJ1-2; D gene unclear. The V and J ends lost 4 bases and 4 bases respectively, with 10 bases between them. This CDR3 contains 13 residues. The V gene's germline CDR1 is SNHLY and CDR2 FYNNEI. This CDR3 reads CASSVEGGYGYTF. Written as DNA, the CDR3 is TGTGCCAGCAGTGTTGAAGGCGGCTATGGCTACACCTTC.

The chain employs TRBV5-1 and TRBJ1-3; TRBD1 aligns across 10 bases. Germline V lookup: CDR1 SGHRS, CDR2 YFSETQ. Trimming removed 3 bases from V and 4 bases from J; junction bases left unmatched: 10. CDR3 length: 17 amino acids. The CDR3 DNA reads TGCGCCAGCAGCTGGAACCCGACAGGGGGCGCGGGAAACACCATATATTTT. This sequence encodes CASSWNPTGGAGNTIYF. Based on the CDR3 plus reference TRBV5-1 and TRBJ1-3, the full variable domain is KAGVTQTPRYLIKTRGQQVTLSCSPISGHRSVSWYQQTPGQGLQFLFEYFSETQRNKGNFPGRFSGRQFSNSRSEMNVSTLELGDSALYLCASSWNPTGGAGNTIYFGEGSWLTVV.

V is TRBV6-6 and J is TRBJ1-2; D call uncertain. Between the trimmed V and J ends, which lost 2 bases and 8 bases, there was a span of 12 bases. CDR1 is MNHNY and CDR2 is SVGAGI in the germline V gene (reference sequence). This CDR3 is built from 13 residues. DNA for the CDR3: TGTGCCAGCAGTTACGGGGAGCTGGAGGGCTACACCTTC. This translates into CASSYGELEGYTF.